The 17 T cell receptor beta chains below were found in one sample sequenced in a study of identical twins. One entry per CDR3 protein results from TCRdb running MiXCR on the 5' RACE reads. The sample lists over 550,000 distinct CDR3 sequences, about 7.6% seen once, with less than 2% in the top ten. This sample was shared with a second study, whose subject was yellow fever vaccine responses in identical twins.

Sequencing was performed on PBMCs. The receptors here all came from a woman between 18 and 29 years old in good health.

This clonotype turned up a few times. An end of the junction does not agree with germline; a read error may underlie this. The chain carries TRBV9 and TRBJ2-1; the D gene is possibly TRBD2 (6 bases). The CDR3 has 16 amino acids. Germline-derived CDR1 and CDR2 are SGDLS and YYNGEE. The CDR3 region has the DNA TGTGCCAGCAGCGTAGTCGCGGGGAGCTCCTACAATGAGCAGTTTTTC. Protein sequence: CASSVVAGSSYNEQFF.

The chain couples TRBV7-2 to TRBJ2-2; 7 bases align to TRBD2. V shed 1 base, J shed 5 bases, and the junction held 10 bases outside the gene matches. CDR1 SGHTA and CDR2 FQGNSA come from the germline V gene. This CDR3 spans 17 amino acids. CDR3 in amino acids: CASSLGRLARGTGELFF. CDR3 sequence (DNA): TGTGCCAGCAGCTTAGGAAGACTAGCTAGAGGGACCGGGGAGCTGTTTTTT.

Many counts were recorded for this clonotype. The genes are TRBV5-1 and TRBJ1-5; 9 positions match TRBD1. Germline V lookup: CDR1 SGHRS, CDR2 YFSETQ. This CDR3 region has 15 residues. J gave up 3 bases and V 3 bases, and 4 bases lay outside the gene matches. In DNA, the CDR3 is TGCGCCAGCAGCTCCGGACAGGGGACCAATCAGCCCCAGCATTTT. This gives the protein CASSSGQGTNQPQHF.

This clonotype was seen only a few times. In DNA, the CDR3 is TGTGCCATCAAGGGAACTAGCGGGTACAATGAGCAGTTCTTC. Protein product: CAIKGTSGYNEQFF. This chain links TRBV10-3 with TRBJ2-1; 9 bases map to TRBD2. The germline V gene encodes CDR1 ENHRY and CDR2 SYGVKD. The ends lost 7 bases at V and 4 bases at J; junction bases unmatched: 5. The CDR3 has 14 residues.

The V and J genes are TRBV2 and TRBJ1-4; the match to TRBD1 covers 7 bases. The germline V gene has CDR1 SNHLY and CDR2 FYNNEI. The ends lost 7 bases at V and 6 bases at J; junction bases unmatched: 8. The CDR3 extends over 14 amino acids. The CDR3 loop is CASKVQGDDEKLFF. CDR3 nucleotides: TGTGCCAGCAAGGTTCAGGGGGACGATGAAAAACTGTTTTTT.

Regarding this clonotype: The junction departs from germline at one end; a sequencing error may be responsible. The chain joins TRBV7-9 to TRBJ2-2; possibly TRBD1 for D (6 bases). Germline V CDR1 and CDR2: SEHNR, FQNEAQ (reference sequence). The CDR3 spans 15 residues. The CDR3 DNA follows: TGTGCCGGCAGCAAGGACAGCGCGAACACCGGGGAGCTGTTTTTT. Translation: CAGSKDSANTGELFF.

This clonotype was seen many times. The chain joins TRBV28 to TRBJ2-7, with D tentatively TRBD2 (5 bases). V lost 2 bases, J lost 7 bases, and 15 bases lay in between. Looked up from germline, CDR1 is MDHEN and CDR2 is SYDVKM. The CDR3 sequence is 14 residues long. The CDR3 reads CASSLVGTRGEQYF. In DNA form, the CDR3 reads TGTGCCAGCAGTTTAGTAGGTACTCGGGGTGAGCAGTACTTC.

This clonotype has only a few counts. V is TRBV7-3 and J is TRBJ2-7; D is tentatively TRBD1 or TRBD2 (6 bases each). Trimming cost V 2 bases and J 5 bases, with 10 bases left between them. The CDR3 has 13 amino acids. CDR1 is SGHTA and CDR2 is FQGTGA in the germline V gene. For the CDR3, the DNA is TGTGCCAGCAGCTTAGAGGGGGGCCACGAGCAGTACTTC. This encodes CASSLEGGHEQYF. The full variable domain, with the rest looked up from reference TRBV7-3 and TRBJ2-7, is GAGVSQTPSNKVTEKGKYVELRCDPISGHTALYWYRQSLGQGPEFLIYFQGTGAADDSGLPNDRFFAVRPEGSVSTLKIQRTERGDSAVYLCASSLEGGHEQYFGPGTRLTVT.

This clonotype was counted at least ten times. The V and J genes are TRBV29-1 and TRBJ2-7; TRBD1 or TRBD2 may be the D gene (5 bases each). The CDR3 spans 14 residues. Deletions cut 4 bases from V and 3 bases from J, with 16 bases between. Germline loops: CDR1 SQVTM, CDR2 ANQGSEA. This CDR3 is CSVGGTPGNYEQYF. The CDR3 nucleotides read TGCAGCGTTGGTGGGACCCCAGGGAACTACGAGCAGTACTTC.

This clonotype was detected only a few times. The CDR3: CASSFRQVFGYGYTF. As DNA, the CDR3 is TGTGCCAGCAGTTTTCGGCAGGTTTTCGGGTATGGCTACACCTTC. This chain connects TRBV12-3 or TRBV12-4 to TRBJ1-2; D unresolved. The CDR3 extends over 15 amino acids. V was trimmed by 3 bases and J by 5 bases, leaving 16 bases between them.

This clonotype was found many times. The chain is built from TRBV5-1 and TRBJ2-5, with D possibly matching TRBD1 (6 bases). The CDR3 spans 15 residues. V lost 1 base and J 5 bases, leaving 15 bases between the germline ends. CDR1 SGHRS and CDR2 YFSETQ come from the germline V gene. The CDR3 is CASSLSGTISETQYF. For the CDR3, the DNA is TGCGCCAGCAGCTTGTCAGGGACAATATCGGAGACCCAGTACTTC.

V gene TRBV24-1 combines with J gene TRBJ2-3; perhaps TRBD2 as D (6 bases). The V gene's germline CDR1 is KGHDR and CDR2 SFDVKD. CDR3 length: 15 residues. Trimming stripped 3 bases from V and 2 bases from J, with 11 bases between. This CDR3 is CATSDVRGITDTQYF. CDR3 nucleotides: TGTGCCACCAGTGATGTTCGGGGGATCACAGATACGCAGTATTTT.

The chain carries TRBV15 and TRBJ2-5; 9 bases line up with TRBD2. The CDR3 is 18 residues long. V dropped 0 bases and J dropped 5; count of bases not matched to a gene: 13. Germline-derived CDR1 and CDR2 are LNHNV and YYDKDF (reference sequence). CDR3 sequence reads: CATSRDLPSGTFKETQYF. The DNA of the CDR3 is TGTGCCACCAGCAGAGATCTTCCTAGCGGGACTTTCAAGGAGACCCAGTACTTC.

This clonotype was observed many times. V usage is TRBV12-3 or TRBV12-4 and J usage is TRBJ2-4; D ambiguous. This CDR3 has 16 residues. The ends were cut back, 1 base at V and 0 bases at J, with 10 bases in the middle. The CDR3 loop is CASSLGPPLAKNIQYF. The CDR3 DNA reads TGTGCCAGCAGTTTAGGTCCCCCACTAGCCAAAAACATTCAGTACTTC.

In its sample, this clonotype was seen many times. The chain uses TRBV12-3 or TRBV12-4 and TRBJ2-1; possible D gene TRBD1, 5 bases. The CDR3 has 13 residues. V gave up 7 bases and J gave up 4 bases, with 11 bases separating them. The CDR3 DNA follows: TGTGCCAGCACATGGGGCCCTTACAATGAGCAGTTCTTC. It specifies CASTWGPYNEQFF.

This clonotype has only a few counts. The genes are TRBV28 and TRBJ2-4; D is uncertain. Between the trimmed V and J ends, which lost 9 bases and 5 bases, there was a span of 8 bases. Germline V lookup: CDR1 MDHEN, CDR2 SYDVKM. The CDR3 totals 11 residues. CDR3 region: CASRTENIQYF. CDR3 DNA: TGTGCCAGTAGGACGGAAAACATTCAGTACTTC.

This chain connects TRBV25-1 to TRBJ2-1; TRBD2 aligns across 7 bases. Unmatched junction bases numbered 9, after V lost 5 bases and J lost 8 bases. Looked up from germline, CDR1 is MGHDK and CDR2 is SYGVNS. The CDR3 is 14 residues long. The CDR3 region has the DNA TGTGCCAGCAGTTTGACTAGCAAGATCGATGAGCAGTTCTTC. Its translation is CASSLTSKIDEQFF. Supplemented by reference TRBV25-1 and TRBJ2-1, the full variable domain reads EADIYQTPRYLVIGTGKKITLECSQTMGHDKMYWYQQDPGMELHLIHYSYGVNSTEKGDLSSESTVSRIRTEHFPLTLESARPSHTSQYLCASSLTSKIDEQFFGPGTRLTVL.